This TCR beta chain is drawn from a study of blood T cells in healthy people across ages. Whole-study context: In model experiments, template switching was able to capture about one barcoded beta molecule for every two T cells that were present.

Germline CDR1 and CDR2: SGHTA and FQGNSA. The CDR3 extends over 16 amino acids. The V end was cut by 5 bases, the J end by 3 bases, with 18 bases between. Broader study findings: From one million sequenced T cells, diversity estimates were lower bounds.

This clonotype has only a few counts. Its antigen remains unknown. A second about 6 to 11 cycle PCR used barcoded and J-beta primers. Each cDNA molecule received a tag from a template-switch adaptor that had 12 random nucleotides. Sequencing yielded, for each sample, at least 3 million paired-end reads carrying CDR3. TCRdb called the 5' RACE reads again in MiXCR, with one record for every CDR3 protein. The top ten hold around a fifth of the sample, which has about a million distinct CDR3 sequences, just over 50% seen once. The sequenced sample was blood. The origin of this receptor is a woman in her fifties or sixties in good health. This chain links TRBV7-2 with TRBJ2-3, with D possibly TRBD1 on 6 matching bases. CDR3 protein: CASSVRTDTTTDTQYF. The DNA for the CDR3 is TGTGCCAGCAGCGTTCGGACAGATACCACAACAGATACGCAGTATTTT.